These T cell receptor beta chains were read from a single sample in a study of blood T cell repertoires in COVID-19. Libraries were prepared by immunoSEQ multiplex PCR; TCRdb keeps only in-frame clonotypes and omits some of them. The sample has 200,000 to 300,000 clones; around 88% are singletons. Sequences were obtained from peripheral blood. All receptors derive from a man older than 75 with acute or convalescent COVID-19. CDR3s include the opening cysteine and the closing phenylalanine or tryptophan. The D gene is left open where the match is weak. Size values are once, few and many counts, or a class for expanded clones, and some rows have none.

J: TRBJ1-5
D: TRBD1
V: TRBV28
size: NA
CDR3: CASSGQGVQPQHF
DNA: TGTGCCAGCAGCGGACAGGGGGTTCAGCCCCAGCATTTT

J: TRBJ2-5
D: TRBD1
V: TRBV15
size: NA
CDR3: CATSRNHGTGEGTQYF
DNA: TGTGCCACCAGCAGAAACCACGGGACAGGGGAAGGGACCCAGTACTTC

J: TRBJ1-1
D: NA
V: TRBV18
size: NA
CDR3: CASSRDRPQNTEAFF
DNA: TGTGCCAGCTCACGCGACAGGCCCCAGAACACTGAAGCTTTCTTT

J: TRBJ2-2
D: TRBD1
V: TRBV7-3
size: NA
CDR3: CASSETGGAPTGELFF
DNA: TGTGCCAGCAGCGAAACAGGGGGCGCACCCACCGGGGAGCTGTTTTTT

J: TRBJ2-2
D: TRBD2
V: TRBV4-1
size: NA
CDR3: CASSQVVAGGELFF
DNA: TGCGCCAGCAGCCAAGTCGTGGCGGGGGGTGAACTGTTTTTT

J: TRBJ1-1
D: NA
V: TRBV7-3
size: NA
CDR3: CASSFQGNTEAFF
DNA: TGTGCCAGCAGCTTTCAGGGGAACACTGAAGCTTTCTTT

J: TRBJ2-2
D: TRBD1
V: TRBV19
size: NA
CDR3: CASSSQQGIGELFF
DNA: TGTGCCAGTAGTTCTCAACAGGGGATCGGGGAGCTGTTTTTT

J: TRBJ2-7
D: TRBD2
V: TRBV9
size: NA
CDR3: CASSASGSGGSEQYF
DNA: TGTGCCAGCAGCGCCAGCGGGTCGGGGGGAAGCGAGCAGTACTTC

J: TRBJ1-4
D: NA
V: TRBV5-5
size: NA
CDR3: CASSLVPGVSNEKLFF
DNA: TGTGCCAGCAGCTTGGTCCCGGGGGTTTCTAATGAAAAACTGTTTTTT

J: TRBJ1-5
D: NA
V: TRBV19
size: NA
CDR3: CASREWTGSNQPQHF
DNA: TGTGCCAGTCGGGAATGGACGGGAAGCAATCAGCCCCAGCATTTT

J: TRBJ1-6
D: NA
V: TRBV19
size: NA
CDR3: CASSGPSSYNSPLHF
DNA: TGTGCCAGTAGTGGCCCAAGCTCCTATAATTCACCCCTCCACTTT

J: TRBJ2-2
D: TRBD2
V: TRBV4-1
size: NA
CDR3: CASSQQLAGTGELFF
DNA: TGCGCCAGCAGCCAACAACTAGCGGGCACCGGGGAGCTGTTTTTT

J: TRBJ1-5
D: TRBD1
V: TRBV19
size: NA
CDR3: CASSDRGLGNQPQHF
DNA: TGTGCCAGTAGCGACAGGGGGCTAGGAAATCAGCCCCAGCATTTT

J: TRBJ2-7
D: TRBD2
V: TRBV27
size: NA
CDR3: CASSSSGSGAYEQYF
DNA: TGTGCCAGCAGTTCAAGCGGGAGCGGGGCCTACGAGCAGTACTTC

J: TRBJ1-4
D: NA
V: TRBV18
size: NA
CDR3: CASSPPNGQFNEKLFF
DNA: TGTGCCAGCTCACCACCGAACGGACAGTTTAATGAAAAACTGTTTTTT

J: TRBJ1-3
D: NA
V: TRBV7-2
size: few
CDR3: CASSSFSGNTIYF
DNA: TGTGCCAGCAGCTCGTTCTCTGGAAACACCATATATTTT

J: TRBJ1-6
D: NA
V: TRBV3-1/TRBV3-2
size: NA
CDR3: CASSQESGTSIRDSPLHF
DNA: TGTGCCAGCAGCCAAGAGTCGGGGACATCAATCCGCGATTCACCCCTCCACTTT

J: TRBJ1-2
D: TRBD1
V: TRBV19
size: once
CDR3: CASRRRGDYGYTF
DNA: TGTGCCAGTAGGCGCAGGGGGGACTATGGCTACACCTTC

J: TRBJ1-1
D: NA
V: TRBV5-1
size: NA
CDR3: CASSKEMNTEAFF
DNA: TGCGCCAGCAGCAAGGAGATGAACACTGAAGCTTTCTTT

J: TRBJ2-1
D: TRBD2
V: TRBV20-1
size: NA
CDR3: CSPSGGTRREQFF
DNA: TGCAGTCCCAGTGGTGGGACTAGGAGGGAGCAGTTCTTC

J: TRBJ2-2
D: TRBD2
V: TRBV3-1/TRBV3-2
size: NA
CDR3: CASNKRGDPNGELFF
DNA: TGTGCCAGCAATAAGCGGGGGGACCCCAACGGGGAGCTGTTTTTT

J: TRBJ1-1
D: TRBD1
V: TRBV5-4
size: few
CDR3: CASSYDREAFF
DNA: TGTGCCAGCAGCTACGACAGGGAGGCTTTCTTT

J: TRBJ2-7
D: NA
V: TRBV5-1
size: NA
CDR3: CASTPTPSGSYEQYF
DNA: TGCGCCAGCACCCCTACCCCCTCAGGGTCCTACGAGCAGTACTTC